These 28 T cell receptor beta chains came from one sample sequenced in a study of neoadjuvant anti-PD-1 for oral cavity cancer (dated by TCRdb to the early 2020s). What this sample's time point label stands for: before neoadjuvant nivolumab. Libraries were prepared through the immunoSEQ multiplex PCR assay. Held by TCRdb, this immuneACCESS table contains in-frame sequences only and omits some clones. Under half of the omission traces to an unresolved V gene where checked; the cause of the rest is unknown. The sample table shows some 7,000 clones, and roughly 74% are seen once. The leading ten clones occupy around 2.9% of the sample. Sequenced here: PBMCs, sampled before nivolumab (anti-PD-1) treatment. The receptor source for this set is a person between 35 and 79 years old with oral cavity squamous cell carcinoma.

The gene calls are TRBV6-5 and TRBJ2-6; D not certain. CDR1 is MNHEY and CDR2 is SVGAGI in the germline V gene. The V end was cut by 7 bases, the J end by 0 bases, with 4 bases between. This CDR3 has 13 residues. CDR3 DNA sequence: TGTGCCAGCAAGGTCTCTGGGGCCAACGTCCTGACTTTC. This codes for CASKVSGANVLTF.

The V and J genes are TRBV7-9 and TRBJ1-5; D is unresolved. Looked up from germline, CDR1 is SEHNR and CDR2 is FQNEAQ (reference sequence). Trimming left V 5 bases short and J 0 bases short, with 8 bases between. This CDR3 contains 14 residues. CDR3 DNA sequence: TGTGCCAGCAGCACCATAGGTAGCAATCAGCCCCAGCATTTT. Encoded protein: CASSTIGSNQPQHF.

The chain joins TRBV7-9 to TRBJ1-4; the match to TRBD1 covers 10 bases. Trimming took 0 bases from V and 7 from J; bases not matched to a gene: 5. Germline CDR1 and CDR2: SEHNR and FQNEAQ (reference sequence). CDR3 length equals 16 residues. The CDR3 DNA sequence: TGTGCCAGCAGCTTAGCCCGCGGACAGGGGGGTGAAAAACTGTTTTTT. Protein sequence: CASSLARGQGGEKLFF.

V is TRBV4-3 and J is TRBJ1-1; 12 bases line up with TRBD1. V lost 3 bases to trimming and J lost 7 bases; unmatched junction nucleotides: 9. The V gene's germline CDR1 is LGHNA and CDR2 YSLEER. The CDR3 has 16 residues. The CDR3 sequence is CASSQNTGTGGVEAFF. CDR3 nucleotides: TGCGCCAGCAGCCAGAACACCGGGACAGGGGGCGTTGAAGCTTTCTTT.

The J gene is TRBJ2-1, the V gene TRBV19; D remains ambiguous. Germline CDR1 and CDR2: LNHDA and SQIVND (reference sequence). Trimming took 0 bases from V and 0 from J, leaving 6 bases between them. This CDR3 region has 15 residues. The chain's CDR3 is CASSIEASSYNEQFF. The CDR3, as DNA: TGTGCCAGTAGTATAGAGGCGAGCTCCTACAATGAGCAGTTCTTC.

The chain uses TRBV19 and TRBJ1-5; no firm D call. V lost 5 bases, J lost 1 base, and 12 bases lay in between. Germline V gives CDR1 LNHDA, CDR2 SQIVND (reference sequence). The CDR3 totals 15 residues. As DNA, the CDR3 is TGTGCCAGTAGTTTCAGCTTGGGAAGCAATCAGCCCCAGCATTTT. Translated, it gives CASSFSLGSNQPQHF.

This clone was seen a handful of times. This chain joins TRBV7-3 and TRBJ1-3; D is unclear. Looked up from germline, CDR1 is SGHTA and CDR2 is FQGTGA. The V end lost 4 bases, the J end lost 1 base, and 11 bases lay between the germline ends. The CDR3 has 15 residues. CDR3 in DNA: TGTGCCAGCAGCTCGCGGCATGGATCTGGAAACACCATATATTTT. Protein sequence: CASSSRHGSGNTIYF.

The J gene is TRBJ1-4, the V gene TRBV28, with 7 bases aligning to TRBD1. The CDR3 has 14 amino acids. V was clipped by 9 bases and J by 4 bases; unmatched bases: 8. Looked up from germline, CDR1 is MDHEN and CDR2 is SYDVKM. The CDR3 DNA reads TGTGCCAGTTCCCCGGGACAGTATAATGAAAAACTGTTTTTT. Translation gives CASSPGQYNEKLFF.

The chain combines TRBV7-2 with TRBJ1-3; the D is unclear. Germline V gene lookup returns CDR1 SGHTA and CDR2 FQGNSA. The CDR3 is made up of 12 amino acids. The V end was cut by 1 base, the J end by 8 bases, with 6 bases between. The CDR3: CASSLVRDTIYF. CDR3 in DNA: TGTGCCAGCAGCTTAGTCCGGGACACCATATATTTT.

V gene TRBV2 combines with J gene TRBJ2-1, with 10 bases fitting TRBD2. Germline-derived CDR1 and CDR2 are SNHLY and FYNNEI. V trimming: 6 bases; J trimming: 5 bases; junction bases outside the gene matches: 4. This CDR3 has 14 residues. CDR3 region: CASRRTSGNNEQFF. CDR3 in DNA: TGTGCCAGCAGGAGGACTAGCGGCAACAATGAGCAGTTCTTC.

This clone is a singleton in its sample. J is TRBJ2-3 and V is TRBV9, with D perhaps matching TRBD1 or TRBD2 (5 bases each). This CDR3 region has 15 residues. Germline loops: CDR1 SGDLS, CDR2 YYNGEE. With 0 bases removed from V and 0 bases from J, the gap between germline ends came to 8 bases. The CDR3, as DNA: TGTGCCAGCAGCGTAGCTGGGGGTAGCACAGATACGCAGTATTTT. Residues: CASSVAGGSTDTQYF.

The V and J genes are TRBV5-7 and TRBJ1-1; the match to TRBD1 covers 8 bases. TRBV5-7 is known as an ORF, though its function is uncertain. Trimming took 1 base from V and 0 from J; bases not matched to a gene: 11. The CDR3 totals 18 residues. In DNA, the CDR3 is TGTGCCAGCAGCTTGACGTCCGGGACAGGACTCATGAACACTGAAGCTTTCTTT. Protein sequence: CASSLTSGTGLMNTEAFF.

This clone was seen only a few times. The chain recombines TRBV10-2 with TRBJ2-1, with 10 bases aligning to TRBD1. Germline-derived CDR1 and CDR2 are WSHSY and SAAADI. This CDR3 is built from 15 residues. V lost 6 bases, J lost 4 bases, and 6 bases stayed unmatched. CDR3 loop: CASSVGTGVYNEQFF. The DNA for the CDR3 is TGCGCCAGCAGCGTAGGGACAGGGGTGTACAATGAGCAGTTCTTC.

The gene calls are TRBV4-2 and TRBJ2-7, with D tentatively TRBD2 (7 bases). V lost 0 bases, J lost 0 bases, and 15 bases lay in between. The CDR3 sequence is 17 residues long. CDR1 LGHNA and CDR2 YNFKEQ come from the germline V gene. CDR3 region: CASSQDRGGHLSYEQYF. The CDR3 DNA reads TGTGCCAGCAGCCAAGATAGGGGGGGGCACCTCTCCTACGAGCAGTACTTC.

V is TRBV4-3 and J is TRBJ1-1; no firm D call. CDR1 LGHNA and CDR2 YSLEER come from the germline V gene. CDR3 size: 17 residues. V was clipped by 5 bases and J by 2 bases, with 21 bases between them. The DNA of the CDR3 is TGCGCCAGCAGCGGACCCCGAGGGATCTCTCGTAACACTGAAGCTTTCTTT. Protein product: CASSGPRGISRNTEAFF.

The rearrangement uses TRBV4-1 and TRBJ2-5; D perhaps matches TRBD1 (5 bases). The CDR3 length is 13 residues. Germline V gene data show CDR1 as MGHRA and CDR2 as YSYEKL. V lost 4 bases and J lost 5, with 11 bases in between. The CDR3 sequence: CASSLRVQETQYF. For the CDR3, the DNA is TGCGCCAGCAGCCTCAGGGTGCAGGAGACCCAGTACTTC.

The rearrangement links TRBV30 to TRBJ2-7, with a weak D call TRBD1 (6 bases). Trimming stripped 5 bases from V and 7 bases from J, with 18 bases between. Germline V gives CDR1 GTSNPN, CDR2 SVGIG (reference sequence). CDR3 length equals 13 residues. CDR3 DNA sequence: TGTGCCTGGGAGCGTCTGGGGGCCGGAGAGCAGTACTTC. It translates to CAWERLGAGEQYF.

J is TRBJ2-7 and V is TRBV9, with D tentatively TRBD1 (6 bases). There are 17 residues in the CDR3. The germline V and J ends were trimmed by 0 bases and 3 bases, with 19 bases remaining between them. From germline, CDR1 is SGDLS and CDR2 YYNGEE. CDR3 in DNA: TGTGCCAGCAGCGTAGCTGGTGGGGGCAGAAACTTCTACGAGCAGTACTTC. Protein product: CASSVAGGGRNFYEQYF.

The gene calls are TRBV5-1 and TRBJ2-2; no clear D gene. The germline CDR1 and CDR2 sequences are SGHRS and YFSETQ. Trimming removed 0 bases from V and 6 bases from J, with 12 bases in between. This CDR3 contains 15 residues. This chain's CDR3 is CASSLEVLNAGELFF. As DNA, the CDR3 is TGCGCCAGCAGCTTGGAGGTTCTTAACGCCGGGGAGCTGTTTTTT.

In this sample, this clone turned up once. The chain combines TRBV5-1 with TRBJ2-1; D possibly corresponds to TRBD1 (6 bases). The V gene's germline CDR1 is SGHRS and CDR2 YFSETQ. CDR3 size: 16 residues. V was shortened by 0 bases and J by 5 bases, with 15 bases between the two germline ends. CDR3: CASSLAGRGTHNEQFF. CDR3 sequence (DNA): TGCGCCAGCAGCTTGGCGGGCAGGGGAACTCACAATGAGCAGTTCTTC.

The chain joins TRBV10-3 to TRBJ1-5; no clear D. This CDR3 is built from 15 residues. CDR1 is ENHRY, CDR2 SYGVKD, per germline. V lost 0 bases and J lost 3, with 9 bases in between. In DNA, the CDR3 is TGTGCCATCAGTGAGTCGGGTCCTATCAATCAGCCCCAGCATTTT. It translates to CAISESGPINQPQHF.

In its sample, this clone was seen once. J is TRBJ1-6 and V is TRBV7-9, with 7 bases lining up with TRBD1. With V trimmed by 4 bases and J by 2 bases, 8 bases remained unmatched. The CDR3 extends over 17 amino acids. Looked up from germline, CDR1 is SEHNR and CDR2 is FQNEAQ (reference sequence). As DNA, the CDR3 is TGTGCCAGCAGCTCCACAGGGGAAATAACCTATAATTCACCCCTCCACTTT. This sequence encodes CASSSTGEITYNSPLHF.

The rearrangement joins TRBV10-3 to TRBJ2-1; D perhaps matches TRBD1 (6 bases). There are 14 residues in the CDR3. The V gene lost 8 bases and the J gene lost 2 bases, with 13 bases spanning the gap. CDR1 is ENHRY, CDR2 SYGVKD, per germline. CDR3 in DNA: TGTGCCATCTCCGAGGGGGACACCTACAATGAGCAGTTCTTC. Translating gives CAISEGDTYNEQFF.

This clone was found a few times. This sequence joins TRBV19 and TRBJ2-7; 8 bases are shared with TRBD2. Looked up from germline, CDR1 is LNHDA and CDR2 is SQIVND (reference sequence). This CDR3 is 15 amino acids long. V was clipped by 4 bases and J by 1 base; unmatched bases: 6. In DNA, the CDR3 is TGTGCCAGTAGTAAACGACTAGCGAATTCCTACGAGCAGTACTTC. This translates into CASSKRLANSYEQYF.

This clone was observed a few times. The CDR3 DNA reads as TGTGCCATCAGTGAGGGACAGGGGGAACTGAACACTGAAGCTTTCTTT. Encoded protein: CAISEGQGELNTEAFF. This chain uses TRBV10-3 with TRBJ1-1, with TRBD1 matching 10 bases. This CDR3 contains 16 residues. Trimming removed 2 bases from V and 0 bases from J; junction bases left unmatched: 3. Germline V gene lookup returns CDR1 ENHRY and CDR2 SYGVKD.

CDR3 nucleotides: TGTGCCAGCAGCCAACAGGACGGTGGTACTGAAGCTTTCTTT. It translates to CASSQQDGGTEAFF. The rearrangement links TRBV6-5 to TRBJ1-1; D might be TRBD1 (5 bases). V shed 6 bases and J shed 5 bases, with 16 bases lying between them. CDR3 length: 14 residues. Germline-derived CDR1 and CDR2 are MNHEY and SVGAGI.

DNA of the CDR3: TGCGCCAGCAGCCTCCAAATCGGACATGCCTACGAGCAGTACTTC. Encoded protein: CASSLQIGHAYEQYF. The rearrangement joins TRBV4-3 to TRBJ2-7, with D possibly being TRBD1 (5 bases). Germline CDR1 is LGHNA and CDR2 is YSLEER. V shed 4 bases and J shed 2 bases, with 15 bases lying between them. The CDR3 runs to 15 residues.

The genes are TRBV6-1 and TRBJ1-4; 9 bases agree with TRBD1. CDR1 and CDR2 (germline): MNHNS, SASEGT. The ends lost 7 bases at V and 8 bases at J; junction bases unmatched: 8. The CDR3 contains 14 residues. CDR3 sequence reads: CASTRTGAREKLFF. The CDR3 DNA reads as TGTGCCAGCACCCGGACAGGGGCACGCGAAAAACTGTTTTTT.